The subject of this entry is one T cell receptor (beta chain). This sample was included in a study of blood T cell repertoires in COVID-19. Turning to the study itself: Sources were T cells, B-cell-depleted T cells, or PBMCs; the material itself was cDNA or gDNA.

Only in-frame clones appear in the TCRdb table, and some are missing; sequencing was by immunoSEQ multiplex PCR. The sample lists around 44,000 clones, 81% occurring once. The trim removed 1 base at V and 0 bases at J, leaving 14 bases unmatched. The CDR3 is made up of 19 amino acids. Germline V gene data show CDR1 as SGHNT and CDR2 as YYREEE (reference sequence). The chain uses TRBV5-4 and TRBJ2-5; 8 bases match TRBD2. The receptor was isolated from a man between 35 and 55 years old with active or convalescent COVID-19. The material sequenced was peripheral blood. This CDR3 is CASSLRAGAMAPYQETQYF. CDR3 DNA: TGTGCCAGCAGCTTGAGAGCGGGAGCAATGGCCCCCTACCAAGAGACCCAGTACTTC.